These T cell receptor beta chains were read from a single sample in a study of blood T cells in healthy people across ages. TCRdb redid the calling of the 5' RACE reads with MiXCR, one entry per CDR3 protein. The sample holds about 1.4 million distinct CDR3 sequences, approximately 60% seen once. Specimen: blood. All receptors come from a young man in good health. Both conserved end residues are part of each CDR3. D genes are given only for firm matches. Expanded clones get a size class; other rows say once, few or many, or leave the size out.

CDR3: CSVHWPEKAFF
DNA: TGCAGCGTTCACTGGCCCGAAAAAGCTTTCTTT
V: TRBV29-1
size: .
J: TRBJ1-1
D: .

CDR3: CASSFISGEQYF
DNA: TGTGCCAGCAGCTTTATTAGCGGCGAGCAGTACTTC
V: TRBV7-9
size: .
J: TRBJ2-7
D: .

CDR3: CASSLGLNTDTQYF
DNA: TGTGCCAGCAGCCTGGGACTAAACACAGATACGCAGTATTTT
V: TRBV12-3/TRBV12-4
size: few
J: TRBJ2-3
D: TRBD2

CDR3: CASSQDFWADTQYF
DNA: TGCGCCAGCAGCCAAGATTTTTGGGCAGATACGCAGTATTTT
V: TRBV4-3
size: .
J: TRBJ2-3
D: .

CDR3: CASSNGGTHQGYEQYF
DNA: TGTGCCAGCAGCAACGGGGGGACACATCAGGGATACGAGCAGTACTTC
V: TRBV5-8
size: .
J: TRBJ2-7
D: .

CDR3: CASSLAGHGGKTQYF
DNA: TGTGCCAGCAGCTTAGCCGGACATGGGGGGAAGACCCAGTACTTC
V: TRBV7-2
size: .
J: TRBJ2-5
D: .

CDR3: CASSQALGRQDTQYF
DNA: TGTGCCAGCAGCCAAGCGCTAGGGAGGCAGGATACGCAGTATTTT
V: TRBV3-1
size: .
J: TRBJ2-3
D: .

CDR3: CASGTRASGATDTQYF
DNA: TGTGCCAGCGGGACCCGGGCTAGCGGGGCCACAGATACGCAGTATTTT
V: TRBV3-1
size: .
J: TRBJ2-3
D: TRBD2

CDR3: CASSYSGGPNEQFF
DNA: TGTGCCAGCAGCTATAGCGGGGGACCGAATGAGCAGTTCTTC
V: TRBV7-9
size: few
J: TRBJ2-1
D: TRBD2

CDR3: CASSQESGVGANVLTF
DNA: TGTGCCAGCAGCCAAGAGTCAGGGGTTGGGGCCAACGTCCTGACTTTC
V: TRBV4-2
size: few
J: TRBJ2-6
D: .

CDR3: CASSYSGQSYGYTF
DNA: TGTGCCAGCAGTTACTCGGGCCAAAGCTATGGCTACACCTTC
V: TRBV6-5
size: .
J: TRBJ1-2
D: .

CDR3: CSASDAWGSQETQYF
DNA: TGCAGTGCTTCAGACGCATGGGGGAGCCAAGAGACCCAGTACTTC
V: TRBV20-1
size: .
J: TRBJ2-5
D: .

CDR3: CASSLAGGTSGNQKTQYF
DNA: TGCGCCAGCAGCTTGGCGGGGGGGACTAGCGGGAACCAGAAGACCCAGTACTTC
V: TRBV5-1
size: once
J: TRBJ2-5
D: TRBD2

CDR3: CASDQGSDTQYF
DNA: TGTGCCAGTGACCAGGGTTCAGATACGCAGTATTTT
V: TRBV7-9
size: .
J: TRBJ2-3
D: .

CDR3: CSARGLGWESYEQYF
DNA: TGCAGTGCCAGGGGTCTAGGATGGGAATCCTACGAGCAGTACTTC
V: TRBV20-1
size: many
J: TRBJ2-7
D: .

CDR3: CASSQSGAYNEQFF
DNA: TGTGCCAGCAGCCAATCTGGGGCCTACAATGAGCAGTTCTTC
V: TRBV14
size: .
J: TRBJ2-1
D: .

CDR3: CASSLVPPGTSGDYYEQYF
DNA: TGCGCCAGCAGCTTGGTCCCTCCCGGGACTAGCGGGGACTACTACGAGCAGTACTTC
V: TRBV5-1
size: .
J: TRBJ2-7
D: TRBD2

CDR3: CASSRENPRGAQYF
DNA: TGTGCCAGCTCACGCGAGAACCCGAGAGGAGCGCAGTATTTT
V: TRBV18
size: once
J: TRBJ2-3
D: .

CDR3: CASSKWAETPSTDTQYF
DNA: TGCGCCAGCAGTAAATGGGCGGAGACTCCTAGCACAGATACGCAGTATTTT
V: TRBV4-1
size: few
J: TRBJ2-3
D: .

CDR3: CASSLVVDTQYF
DNA: TGTGCCAGCAGCTTAGTGGTGGATACGCAGTATTTT
V: TRBV13
size: many
J: TRBJ2-3
D: .

CDR3: CASSLRAAKNIQYF
DNA: TGTGCCAGCAGCTTGAGAGCGGCCAAAAACATTCAGTACTTC
V: TRBV7-2
size: .
J: TRBJ2-4
D: .

CDR3: CSVDEENYGYTF
DNA: TGCAGCGTTGATGAGGAGAACTATGGCTACACCTTC
V: TRBV29-1
size: few
J: TRBJ1-2
D: .

CDR3: CASSSRGWTGGGTDTQYF
DNA: TGCGCCAGCAGCTCCCGTGGATGGACAGGGGGCGGGACAGATACGCAGTATTTT
V: TRBV5-1
size: .
J: TRBJ2-3
D: TRBD1

CDR3: CASSSPPGQGSGYTF
DNA: TGTGCCAGCAGTTCGCCCCCGGGACAGGGTTCTGGCTACACCTTC
V: TRBV12-3/TRBV12-4
size: few
J: TRBJ1-2
D: TRBD1

CDR3: CASSYSGHSYNEQFF
DNA: TGTGCCAGCAGTTACTCGGGGCATTCTTACAATGAGCAGTTCTTC
V: TRBV6-2/TRBV6-3
size: .
J: TRBJ2-1
D: .

CDR3: CASRWTSGNDGTYEQYF
DNA: TGTGCCAGCCGCTGGACTAGCGGGAATGATGGTACTTACGAGCAGTACTTC
V: TRBV6-6
size: .
J: TRBJ2-7
D: TRBD2

CDR3: CASSAEGLYYEQYF
DNA: TGTGCCAGCAGCGCCGAGGGTCTGTACTACGAGCAGTACTTC
V: TRBV9
size: once
J: TRBJ2-7
D: .

CDR3: CASSSPGLADLNNEQFF
DNA: TGTGCCAGCAGCTCCCCGGGACTAGCGGATTTAAACAATGAGCAGTTCTTC
V: TRBV3-1
size: .
J: TRBJ2-1
D: TRBD2

CDR3: CASSLKGGNYGYTF
DNA: TGTGCCAGCAGTTTAAAGGGAGGTAACTATGGCTACACCTTC
V: TRBV27
size: .
J: TRBJ1-2
D: .

CDR3: CASSFKDRGSYEQYF
DNA: TGTGCCAGCAGTTTTAAGGACAGGGGATCCTACGAGCAGTACTTC
V: TRBV27
size: .
J: TRBJ2-7
D: TRBD1

CDR3: CASSQVGYAGELFF
DNA: TGTGCCAGCAGCCAAGTCGGATACGCCGGGGAGCTGTTTTTT
V: TRBV3-1
size: once
J: TRBJ2-2
D: .

CDR3: CASRLSGWNTEAFF
DNA: TGTGCCAGCAGACTCTCCGGGTGGAACACTGAAGCTTTCTTT
V: TRBV6-2/TRBV6-3
size: .
J: TRBJ1-1
D: .

CDR3: CATSEPGTKLEQYF
DNA: TGTGCCACCAGTGAACCCGGGACTAAGCTCGAGCAGTACTTC
V: TRBV24-1
size: .
J: TRBJ2-7
D: TRBD2

CDR3: CASSLAGVTSGSNEQFF
DNA: TGTGCCAGCAGCTTAGCGGGCGTTACTAGCGGGAGTAATGAGCAGTTCTTC
V: TRBV7-8
size: .
J: TRBJ2-1
D: TRBD2

CDR3: CASSLAPGTGAYNEQFF
DNA: TGTGCCAGCAGCTTGGCCCCCGGGACAGGGGCCTACAATGAGCAGTTCTTC
V: TRBV5-5
size: .
J: TRBJ2-1
D: TRBD1

CDR3: CSVEVHRGRGEQYF
DNA: TGCAGCGTTGAAGTGCACAGGGGGCGCGGCGAGCAGTACTTC
V: TRBV29-1
size: few
J: TRBJ2-7
D: TRBD1

CDR3: CASSLDHEQFF
DNA: TGTGCCAGCAGCTTAGACCATGAGCAGTTCTTC
V: TRBV11-2
size: few
J: TRBJ2-1
D: .

CDR3: CASGFGQPQHF
DNA: TGTGCTAGTGGTTTCGGTCAGCCCCAGCATTTT
V: TRBV12-5
size: .
J: TRBJ1-5
D: .

CDR3: CSARGDRGIQETQYF
DNA: TGCAGTGCTAGGGGGGACAGGGGGATACAAGAGACCCAGTACTTC
V: TRBV20-1
size: few
J: TRBJ2-5
D: TRBD1

CDR3: CASSNLKGGYTF
DNA: TGTGCCAGCAGTAACCTGAAAGGTGGCTACACCTTC
V: TRBV25-1
size: few
J: TRBJ1-2
D: .